Below are 5 T cell receptor beta chains sequenced from a single sample in a study of shared clonotypes between healthy human individuals. Sequencing was performed with immunoSEQ multiplex PCR; in TCRdb, only in-frame clones are kept and a portion is missing. The sample consists of some 470,000 clones, around 78% of them appearing once. What was sequenced was PBMCs. The receptor set was obtained from a woman aged 40-49 years in good health. Some clones in this sample may be carry-over from other donors' samples.

The chain couples TRBV28 to TRBJ2-2, with D perhaps TRBD2 (6 bases). The V and J ends lost 5 bases and 1 base respectively, with 11 bases between them. Germline assignment: CDR1 MDHEN and CDR2 SYDVKM. The CDR3 is 15 residues long. The CDR3 spells CASSEAGMNTGELFF. The CDR3 bases are TGTGCCAGCAGTGAAGCGGGTATGAACACCGGGGAGCTGTTTTTT.

This clone was seen repeatedly, ten times or more. The sample holds other DNA sequences that translate to the same CDR3. This rearrangement joins TRBV2 to TRBJ2-3, with no clear D. Deletions cut 6 bases from V and 4 bases from J, with 14 bases between. The CDR3 totals 14 residues. Germline-derived CDR1 and CDR2 are SNHLY and FYNNEI. CDR3 loop: CASRGVFESDTQYF. CDR3 sequence (DNA): TGTGCCAGCAGAGGCGTTTTCGAGTCAGATACGCAGTATTTT.

The genes are TRBV7-3 and TRBJ1-5; tentative D call: TRBD1 (5 bases). The CDR3 runs to 13 residues. The germline V gene encodes CDR1 SGHTA and CDR2 FQGTGA. V was cut by 0 bases and J by 5 bases, with 5 bases left in between. CDR3 region: CASSLTGDQPQHF. CDR3 DNA: TGTGCCAGCAGCTTAACAGGGGATCAGCCCCAGCATTTT.

The CDR3 bases are TGTGCCAGCAGCTTGTGGGACAGGGTGGACGAGCAGTACTTC. Translated, it gives CASSLWDRVDEQYF. The chain employs TRBV5-5 and TRBJ2-7, with TRBD1 matching over 9 bases. The ends lost 1 base at V and 5 bases at J; junction bases unmatched: 4. Germline V gene lookup returns CDR1 SGHKS and CDR2 YYEKEE (reference sequence). CDR3 length: 14 amino acids.

The table lists this clone with a few counts. This CDR3 reads CASRRDRGLQNTEAFF. CDR3 DNA: TGTGCCAGCAGGCGGGACAGGGGGCTTCAGAACACTGAAGCTTTCTTT. The V gene is TRBV7-2, the J gene TRBJ1-1; 12 nucleotides agree with TRBD1. J was trimmed by 1 base and V by 6 bases; bases with no gene match: 6. The CDR3 is 16 residues long. The germline gives CDR1 SGHTA, CDR2 FQGNSA.